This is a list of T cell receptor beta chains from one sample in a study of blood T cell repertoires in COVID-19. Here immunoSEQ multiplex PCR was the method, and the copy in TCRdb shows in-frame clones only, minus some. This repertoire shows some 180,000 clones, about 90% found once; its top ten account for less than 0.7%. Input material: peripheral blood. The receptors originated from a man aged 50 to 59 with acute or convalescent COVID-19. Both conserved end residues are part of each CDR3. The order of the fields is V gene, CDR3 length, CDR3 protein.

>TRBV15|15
CATSRDNGRGNEQFF
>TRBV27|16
CASRNSDRAGTDTQYF
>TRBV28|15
CASRHGQGSVGGYTF
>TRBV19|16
CASSISRSDSGYEQYF
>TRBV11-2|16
CASSLGLGQGNTEAFF
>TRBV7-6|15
CASSLEAGRSGELFF
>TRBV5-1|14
CASSSGQGVNEQFF
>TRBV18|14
CASSPRIFYNEQFF
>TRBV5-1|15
CASRRGTSGNNEQFF
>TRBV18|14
CASSPAGREETQYF
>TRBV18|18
CASSASGTGTLSTDTQYF
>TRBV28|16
CASSLEVYGDSYEQYF
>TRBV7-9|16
CASSSAQGGGANVLTF
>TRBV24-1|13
CATSAGRNQPQHF
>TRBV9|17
CASSAHHLAGGPNEQFF
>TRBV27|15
CASRGDYPTDQPQHF
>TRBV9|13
CASSARNTGELFF
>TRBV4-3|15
CASSQAIGEDKPQHF
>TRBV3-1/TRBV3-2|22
CASSPSILTGGVWPTANYGYTF
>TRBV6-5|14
CASRLRGKDTEAFF
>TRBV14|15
CASSQLAVAYNEQFF
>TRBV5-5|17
CASSLGYGGGRGDTQYF
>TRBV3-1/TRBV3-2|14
CASSPPGVTDTQYF
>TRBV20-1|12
CSASSEYNEQFF
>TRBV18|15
CASSPLGRLNTEAFF
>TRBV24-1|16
CATSDLDWQGAYGYTF
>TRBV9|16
CASSVDRGLAGSEAFF
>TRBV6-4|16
CASMVPTDRAYNEQFF
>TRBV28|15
CASSSLAGFTDTQYF
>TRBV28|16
CASSPSGRGLYYGYTF
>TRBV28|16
CASSPPGTGGRTEAFF
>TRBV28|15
CASSLSQDGGNEQFF
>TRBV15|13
CATSRERGSEAFF
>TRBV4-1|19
CASSQDSPVGTVSYQPQHF
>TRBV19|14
CASSGGESSEKLFF